This T cell receptor beta chain was identified in a study of cytomegalovirus exposure and HLA in healthy donors. At the level of the study: Around 85 million unique TCR sequences came from HLA-typed donors in an early release.

Per the germline V gene, CDR1 is SGHAT and CDR2 is FQNNGV. J was trimmed by 8 bases and V by 3 bases; bases with no gene match: 12. CDR3 length: 15 residues. Regarding the study as a whole: Previous analysis showed most TCR beta V segments were productive about 87% or about 30% of the time. When the data were analyzed later, several of the most significant clusters appeared to be linked to common viral pathogens.

Regarding this clone: Its antigen remains unidentified.

The PCR made use of 60 Vbeta and 13 Jbeta primers. Measured with immunoSEQ multiplex PCR; TCRdb has only the in-frame clones, and not every one. The sample lists some 100,000 clones, roughly 83% occurring once. Material: PBMCs. This TCR came from a man between 18 and 35 years old in good health and CMV-seronegative. V is TRBV11-2 and J is TRBJ1-2; 7 nucleotides match TRBD1. This CDR3 reads CASSFNPNRGQGYTF. Written as DNA, the CDR3 is TGTGCCAGCAGCTTCAACCCTAATAGGGGGCAAGGCTACACCTTC.